This T cell receptor (beta chain) is drawn from a study of identical twins. Study-level findings and limits: Fewer insertions characterized abundant cord blood beta clonotypes, whereas memory repertoires showed none.

Unique molecular identifiers were present on the cDNA, which also gained a universal primer site by template switching. TCRdb reanalysed the 5' RACE reads using MiXCR and keeps one entry per CDR3 protein. The table lists around 100,000 distinct CDR3 sequences, about 5.6% of them singletons. The CDR3 consists of 14 residues. Germline values: CDR1 DFQATT, CDR2 SNEGSKA (reference sequence). The V segment lost 8 bases and the J segment 2 bases; nucleotides outside the gene matches: 7. This clonotype appeared many times. Antigen: not known. This receptor was obtained from a woman in her forties or fifties in good health. The chain joins TRBV20-1 to TRBJ2-3; 10 bases map to TRBD2. The specimen was memory T cells sorted from blood. The CDR3 protein is CSSVAGGPTDTQYF. CDR3 coding DNA: TGCAGTTCCGTAGCGGGAGGACCCACAGATACGCAGTATTTT.